This TCR beta chain was recorded in a study of regulatory T cells in long-lasting Graves disease. Time point reported: persistent/refractory GD, antithyroid drugs over 5 years with positive TRAb. PBMC-extracted RNA yielded the TCR library. Roughly 10 milliliters of peripheral blood went into EDTA tubes. Arm-PCR of CDR3 regions with iRepertoire HTBI primers generated TCR beta libraries. TCRdb re-called the multiplex PCR reads through MiXCR, storing one row per CDR3 protein. This sample has 400,000 to 500,000 distinct CDR3 sequences, with 20% to 25% found just once. This clonotype was counted ten times or more. The receptor was derived from a female donor with Graves disease. This sample comprised peripheral blood mononuclear cells (PBMCs), obtained when the disease was refractory, from a patient treated with antithyroid drugs.

CDR3 in DNA: TGTGCCAGCAGCCCCCACCGCTCTGCTCAAGAGACCCAGTACTTC. It is translated as CASSPHRSAQETQYF. V gene TRBV7-3 combines with J gene TRBJ2-5, with no clear D. The CDR3 length is 15 residues. The germline V and J ends were trimmed by 5 bases and 2 bases, with 15 bases remaining between them. Germline CDR1 reads SGHTA; CDR2 reads FQGTGA.